The following is a T cell receptor beta chain sequence with its context. Antigen specificity is unknown. The sample is drawn from a study of identical twins. General study results and limits: A lower insertion count was a feature of abundant cord blood beta clonotypes, with no such feature in memory repertoires.

TCRdb independently ran MiXCR on the 5' RACE reads; one entry per CDR3 protein. The repertoire holds 600,000 to 700,000 distinct CDR3 sequences, with about 20% as singletons. CDR1 SGHRS and CDR2 YFSETQ come from the germline V gene. V shed 2 bases and J shed 4 bases, with 12 bases lying between them. This CDR3 comprises 14 residues. The sample was also linked to a second study, of T cells expressing NK-cell markers.

This chain connects TRBV5-1 to TRBJ2-5; D call uncertain. This TCR derives from a woman in her late teens or twenties in good health. What was sequenced was PBMCs. The CDR3 DNA sequence: TGCGCCAGCAGCTTCAACTCCCCGGGAGAGACCCAGTACTTC. Protein sequence: CASSFNSPGETQYF.